This passage covers 6 T cell receptor beta chains from one sample sequenced in a study of Tregs in tolerant kidney transplant recipients. Sequencing was performed with immunoSEQ multiplex PCR; in TCRdb, only in-frame clones are kept and a portion is missing. Among tens of thousands of clones listed, 91% were seen once. Related graft donors supplied nonmyeloablative bone marrow transplants, and mixed chimerism was transient. The source material was CD4+ T cells from blood (PBMCs), sampled 24 months after the transplant. All receptors come from a human patient who received a combined kidney and bone marrow transplant. Among the T cells, some may be from the graft donor.

The V gene is TRBV4-2, the J gene TRBJ2-7; D perhaps matches TRBD2 (5 bases). Per the germline V gene, CDR1 is LGHNA and CDR2 is YNFKEQ. This CDR3 has 16 amino acids. Trimming cost V 1 base and J 7 bases, with 20 bases left between them. The CDR3 region has the DNA TGTGCCAGCAGCCAAGGGCTAGCTAGCAACTCGGGGGAGCAGTACTTC. Translating it yields CASSQGLASNSGEQYF.

With regard to this clone: A junction end diverges from the germline sequence, so it may reflect a read error. The same CDR3 is also encoded by other DNA sequences in this sample. The CDR3 nucleotides are TGTGCCACCATCTCTTGGGGACAGAATTCCCCCCTCCACTTT. Translation gives CATISWGQNSPLHF. The chain recombines TRBV28 with TRBJ1-6; 7 positions match TRBD1. CDR3 length: 14 residues. Germline CDR1 and CDR2: MDHEN and SYDVKM.

The V call is TRBV23-1, the J call TRBJ1-4; TRBD1 matches at 7 bases. TRBV23-1 counts as an open reading frame of uncertain function. The CDR3 is 15 residues long. Unmatched junction bases numbered 7, after V lost 2 bases and J lost 7 bases. In DNA form, the CDR3 reads TGCGCCAGCAGTCAACCCGGGACAGAAGGTGAAAAACTGTTTTTT. Translated, it gives CASSQPGTEGEKLFF.

The V and J genes are TRBV7-2 and TRBJ2-7, with 14 bases matching TRBD2. V dropped 6 bases and J dropped 3; count of bases not matched to a gene: 4. The germline gives CDR1 SGHTA, CDR2 FQGNSA. This CDR3 has 15 amino acids. In DNA form, the CDR3 reads TGTGCCAGCAGGACGGGACTAGCGGGAGTCTACGAGCAGTACTTC. Its translation is CASRTGLAGVYEQYF.

The chain employs TRBV23-1 and TRBJ2-2, with TRBD2 identical over 7 bases. TRBV23-1 counts as an open reading frame of uncertain function. V shed 0 bases and J 6 bases; nucleotides not matched to a gene: 4. This CDR3 region has 15 residues. CDR3 loop: CASSQSGGSPGELFF. The CDR3 region has the DNA TGCGCCAGCAGTCAATCGGGAGGGAGTCCCGGGGAGCTGTTTTTT.

As to this clone: Different DNA sequences within this sample yield the same CDR3. The chain links TRBV28 to TRBJ1-2, with 7 nucleotides matching TRBD1. The CDR3 consists of 15 residues. J was trimmed by 1 base and V by 4 bases; bases with no gene match: 6. Germline CDR1 reads MDHEN; CDR2 reads SYDVKM. The DNA for the CDR3 is TGTGCCAGCAGTTCGACAGGGAGAATTAACTATGGCTACACCTTC. This sequence encodes CASSSTGRINYGYTF.